A single sample gave rise to the 12 T cell receptor beta chains below, sequenced in a study of Graves' ophthalmopathy and Graves' hyperthyroidism. Amplified TCR beta CDR3 regions were obtained using RNA transcripts as template. Second-round multiplex PCR came after first-round RT-PCR with HTBI primers. TCRdb re-called the multiplex PCR reads with MiXCR, one entry per CDR3 protein. This table has about 400,000 distinct CDR3 sequences, around 21% appearing once. Sequenced sample: peripheral blood. The source is a young woman with stable Graves' hyperthyroidism.

This clonotype showed up many times. The chain has TRBV6-1 and TRBJ1-1; 7 positions agree with TRBD1. The CDR3 is 12 amino acids. Germline assignment: CDR1 MNHNS and CDR2 SASEGT. V lost 7 bases to trimming and J lost 9 bases; unmatched junction nucleotides: 8. CDR3 DNA: TGTGCCAGCATCGGAGACAGGGCTAAAGCTTTCTTT. Translated, it gives CASIGDRAKAFF.

V usage is TRBV9 and J usage is TRBJ2-5; D might be TRBD1 or TRBD2, each matching 6 bases. V was clipped by 0 bases and J by 4 bases, with 10 bases between them. The CDR3 covers 14 residues. The germline gives CDR1 SGDLS, CDR2 YYNGEE. The CDR3 region has the DNA TGTGCCAGCAGCGTAGAGGGGGGCCGAGAGACCCAGTACTTC. Translated: CASSVEGGRETQYF. Together with reference TRBV9 and TRBJ2-5, the CDR3 gives the full variable domain: DSGVTQTPKHLITATGQRVTLRCSPRSGDLSVYWYQQSLDQGLQFLIQYYNGEERAKGNILERFSAQQFPDLHSELNLSSLELGDSALYFCASSVEGGRETQYFGPGTRLLVL.

Many counts were recorded for this clonotype. V usage is TRBV15 and J usage is TRBJ2-7, with 8 bases lining up with TRBD1. This CDR3 is built from 13 residues. J was trimmed by 5 bases and V by 6 bases; bases with no gene match: 6. Germline V CDR1 and CDR2: LNHNV, YYDKDF (reference sequence). CDR3 region: CATRRTGLNEQYF. The DNA of the CDR3 is TGTGCCACCAGGAGGACAGGGTTGAACGAGCAGTACTTC.

This clonotype was picked up many times. The chain combines TRBV12-3 or TRBV12-4 with TRBJ1-2; D ambiguous. V lost 2 bases and J lost 5, with 12 bases in between. The CDR3 length is 14 residues. Here the CDR3 DNA reads TGTGCCAGCAGTTTAACAGCCGGGAGTTATGGCTACACCTTC. It specifies CASSLTAGSYGYTF.

This clonotype was counted ten times or more. This chain joins TRBV30 and TRBJ2-7; D remains unclear. Trimming took 2 bases from V and 3 from J, leaving 8 bases between them. Germline CDR1 GTSNPN, CDR2 SVGIG (reference sequence). The CDR3 extends over 12 amino acids. The CDR3 sequence: CAWSSSDYEQYF. The CDR3 coding sequence is TGTGCCTGGAGTTCCTCTGACTACGAGCAGTACTTC.

This clonotype was counted between two and nine times. V and J are TRBV27 and TRBJ1-6; D is unresolved. CDR1 MNHEY and CDR2 SMNVEV come from the germline V gene (reference sequence). V lost 4 bases, J lost 3 bases, and 7 bases lay in between. CDR3 length: 14 residues. The CDR3 DNA reads TGTGCCAGCAGTTCAGCGATCTATAATTCACCCCTCCACTTT. Translation: CASSSAIYNSPLHF.

Many counts were recorded for this clonotype. The chain combines TRBV4-1 with TRBJ2-7; D gene ambiguous. The CDR3 spans 13 residues. The germline CDR1 and CDR2 sequences are MGHRA and YSYEKL. Trimming took 5 bases from V and 3 from J, leaving 11 bases between them. CDR3 nucleotides: TGCGCCAGCAGCTTAACATGGTTCTACGAGCAGTACTTC. Amino acids: CASSLTWFYEQYF.

The rearrangement uses TRBV10-3 and TRBJ1-1; unclear D gene. V lost 6 bases and J lost 3, with 14 bases in between. The germline V gene has CDR1 ENHRY and CDR2 SYGVKD. This CDR3 is built from 14 residues. The CDR3 DNA follows: TGTGCCATCAGATACAGCGAGTGGGACACTGAAGCTTTCTTT. It codes for CAIRYSEWDTEAFF.

This clonotype has a handful of counts. The CDR3 here is CASRSSGGGNRQYF. The CDR3 DNA follows: TGTGCCAGTAGAAGTAGCGGAGGGGGAAATCGGCAGTACTTC. This rearrangement joins TRBV19 to TRBJ2-7, with D perhaps given as TRBD1 or TRBD2 (6 bases each). V was trimmed by 6 bases and J by 9 bases, leaving 21 bases between them. This CDR3 has 14 residues. Germline CDR1 and CDR2: LNHDA and SQIVND (reference sequence).

This clonotype was counted at least ten times. V is TRBV6-5 and J is TRBJ1-2; 7 bases are shared with TRBD1. The V gene end was trimmed by 0 bases and the J gene end by 5 bases; junction bases not matched to a gene: 0. The CDR3 is 13 residues long. Germline-derived CDR1 and CDR2 are MNHEY and SVGAGI. The CDR3 is CASSYSTGYGYTF. DNA of the CDR3: TGTGCCAGCAGTTACTCGACAGGGTATGGCTACACCTTC.

The sample holds many counts of this clonotype. This chain connects TRBV11-2 to TRBJ2-5; D remains ambiguous. From germline, CDR1 is SGHAT and CDR2 FQNNGV. This CDR3 has 17 residues. Trimming shortened V by 6 bases and J by 4 bases, and 24 bases separated the two germline ends. The DNA for the CDR3 is TGTGCCAGCAGACTCGGACGAAATAGCCGAGTGGGAGAGACCCAGTACTTC. Its protein product is CASRLGRNSRVGETQYF.

This clonotype has a count of ten or more. This chain joins TRBV27 and TRBJ2-6, with D tentatively TRBD2 (5 bases). The germline gives CDR1 MNHEY, CDR2 SMNVEV (reference sequence). The V gene lost 6 bases and the J gene lost 3 bases, with 6 bases spanning the gap. The length of the CDR3 is 13 residues. CDR3 sequence reads: CASRGDGANVLTF. The DNA for the CDR3 is TGTGCCAGCAGGGGAGATGGGGCCAACGTCCTGACTTTC.